Here is one T cell receptor (beta chain) with its context. Its antigen is not yet known. No base-level quality is on record; no much larger clone is a single base apart. Read against the paper, the sample's treatment or condition label means: approximately 10-day PBMC culture with coronavirus spike peptide pools or control peptides (ViraFEST assay). To expand antigen-specific T cells with peptide pools and then pick out the expanded clonotypes through TCR sequencing, the study relied on the ViraFEST assay. The convalescent patients' positive SARS-CoV-2 PCR tests were from March to December 2020, which was before the Alpha, Beta and Delta variants emerged in the United States. Under 2.5 million PBMCs per well were cultured in IMDM with 5% human AB serum and 8.5 to 10 IU/ml IL-2, plus 10 ug/ml peptide pools. Half of the culture medium was replaced with fresh IL-2-containing medium on days 3 and 7. Once the cells had been in culture for over nine days, the EasySep CD4+ T cell isolation kit was used to isolate CD4+ T cells by negative selection. Ficoll-Paque Plus gradient centrifugation was used to isolate PBMCs from whole blood, and the isolated PBMCs were then either used fresh or cryopreserved at -140C. Culture conditions were generally each tested in triplicate wells.

V loses 4 bases of germline sequence and J loses 0 bases, and the interval between the two ends is 10 bases. Its CDR3 holds 15 amino acids, cysteine through phenylalanine. Just the 45-base CDR3 DNA is kept, in frame starting at base 1. The germline V gene (reference sequence) gives CDR1 as DFQATT and CDR2 as SNEGSKA. These data come from a study of vaccination and CD4 T cells after COVID-19 (dated by TCRdb to 2022 to 2024). Study-level background: Convalescent patients had a positive SARS-CoV-2 result on nasal swab PCR, and of these patients, several had mild disease and one had severe disease. The convalescent cohort comprised six males and four females, including two Hispanic individuals, seven Caucasians, two Asians and one multiracial person. Post-COVID blood samples from convalescent patients were collected a median of about 100 days after diagnosis, with a range of roughly 30 to 170 days. The cultures were stimulated with overlapping spike peptide pools from SARS-CoV-2 and from the common cold coronaviruses HCoV-NL63, HCoV-OC43 and HCoV-229E. In ten to eleven COVID-19 convalescent patients and a handful of infection-naive healthy vaccine recipients, researchers compared the spike-specific CD4+ TCR repertoire from before mRNA vaccination with the repertoire from after. Post-vaccine blood samples were taken a median of 72 days after the second vaccine dose, with a range of about 13 to 250 days. Two doses of either the Pfizer-BioNTech BNT162b2 vaccine (n=8) or the Moderna mRNA-1273 vaccine (n=2) were administered to participants. As controls, cultures received a CEFX viral epitope pool (the positive control), an HIV-1 Nef peptide pool (the negative control), or no peptide at all. Results and caveats for the whole study, not just this receptor: The number of convalescent patients in the study was relatively small, and the study did not examine early timepoints following natural infection. The median count of SARS-CoV-2-reactive clonotypes went up from 21 after infection to 30 to 40 after vaccination, although the change was not significant. In convalescent patients, nearly all vaccine-specific clones (304 of 307) were found to be mono-reactive for SARS-CoV-2 spike rather than cross-reactive with common cold coronaviruses. Among the post-vaccine SARS-CoV-2-reactive clones in convalescent patients, a median 86.3% showed up only after vaccination, which suggests vaccine-specific priming.

The protocol used for the library was PCR. DNA from cultured CD4+ T cells underwent TCR sequencing with the Oncomine TCR Beta short-read assay at the Johns Hopkins FTIC core. Genomic DNA was extracted from the cultured CD4+ T cells with the QIAamp micro DNA kit. Oncomine TCR Beta libraries made from cultured CD4+ T cells were pooled using unique dual indexes and sequenced on an Illumina iSeq 100. The original methods were these. Non-productive sequences were removed, and CDR3s that did not start with C, did not end with F or W, or were shorter than 7 amino acids were discarded. Antigen-specific clonotypes were identified with the MANAFEST web application by comparing peptide-stimulated wells with reference and other culture wells. Positive clones required FDR below 0.05, an odds ratio above 5, and productive frequency above 0.1% in at least two of three replicate wells. Cross-reactive clonotypes were defined as significantly expanded in both SARS-CoV-2 spike wells and at least one common cold coronavirus spike condition. Using R version 3.6.1, CDR3 homology was evaluated through Levenshtein distances (stringdist) along with unrooted phylogenetic trees (ape). TCRdb took the public reads, trimmed them with fastp at Q25, ran MiXCR for clone calling and kept in-frame beta chains. When rows share a CDR3 protein, they turn into one entry using the most common DNA and genes. TCRdb assigned the V and J calls; the authors' analysis was not used. The sample table shows about 11,000 distinct CDR3 sequences, and about half are seen once. Roughly 10% of the sample is taken by the ten largest.

Source material: CD4+ T cells from blood, cultured in vitro. Recombination connected TRBV20-1 to TRBJ2-6; the D gene is not confidently resolved. This sequence originates from a human donor who had recovered from COVID-19. The CDR3 region has the sequence CSATVSNSGANVLTF. The bases read TGCAGTGCTACCGTTAGTAACTCTGGGGCCAACGTCCTGACTTTC.